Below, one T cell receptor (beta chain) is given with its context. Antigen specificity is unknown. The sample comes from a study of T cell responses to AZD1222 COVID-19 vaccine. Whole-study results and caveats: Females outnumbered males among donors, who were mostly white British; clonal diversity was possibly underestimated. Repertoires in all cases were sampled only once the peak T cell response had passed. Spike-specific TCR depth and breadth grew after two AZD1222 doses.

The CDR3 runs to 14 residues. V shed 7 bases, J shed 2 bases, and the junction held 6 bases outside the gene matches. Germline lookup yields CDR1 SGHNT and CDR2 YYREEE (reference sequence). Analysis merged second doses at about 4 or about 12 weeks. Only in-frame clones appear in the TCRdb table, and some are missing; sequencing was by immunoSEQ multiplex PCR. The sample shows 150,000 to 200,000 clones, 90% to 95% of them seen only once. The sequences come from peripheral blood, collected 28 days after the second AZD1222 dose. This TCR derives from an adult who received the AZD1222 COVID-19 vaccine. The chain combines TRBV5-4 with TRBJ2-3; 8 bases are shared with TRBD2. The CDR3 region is CASGRGGHTDTQYF. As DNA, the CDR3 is TGTGCCAGCGGCCGGGGGGGACACACAGATACGCAGTATTTT.